The TCR beta chain described here comes from a study of control samples from healthy donors and cancer patients. Produced via immunoSEQ multiplex PCR; TCRdb's table is partial and in-frame only. The table has over 85,000 clones, approximately 95% seen once. The sequencing sample was made of blood. This TCR was sampled from a woman aged 25-40 years in good health.

CDR3 coding DNA: TGTGCCAGCAGCAAGAAACCGGGACAATTGAACACTGAAGCTTTCTTT. It encodes CASSKKPGQLNTEAFF. The chain employs TRBV14 and TRBJ1-1; tentatively, D is TRBD1 (6 bases). V was trimmed by 5 bases and J by 0 bases, leaving 16 bases between them. The CDR3 has 16 amino acids. Per the germline V gene, CDR1 is SGHDN and CDR2 is FVKESK. Combining the CDR3 with reference TRBV14 and TRBJ1-1 gives the whole variable domain EAGVTQFPSHSVIEKGQTVTLRCDPISGHDNLYWYRRVMGKEIKFLLHFVKESKQDESGMPNNRFLAERTGGTYSTLKVQPAELEDSGVYFCASSKKPGQLNTEAFFGQGTRLTVV.